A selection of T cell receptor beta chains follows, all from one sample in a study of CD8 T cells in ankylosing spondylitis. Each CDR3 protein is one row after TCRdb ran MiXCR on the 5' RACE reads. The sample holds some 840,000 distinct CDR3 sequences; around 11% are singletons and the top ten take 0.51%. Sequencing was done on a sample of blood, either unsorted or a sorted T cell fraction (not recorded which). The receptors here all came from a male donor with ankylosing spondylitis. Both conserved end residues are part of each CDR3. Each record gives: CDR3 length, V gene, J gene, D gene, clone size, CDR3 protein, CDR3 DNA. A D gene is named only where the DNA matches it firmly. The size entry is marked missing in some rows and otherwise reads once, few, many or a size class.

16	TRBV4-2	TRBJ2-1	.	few	CASSQEGPGGYNEQFF	TGTGCCAGCAGCCAAGAGGGACCTGGTGGCTACAATGAGCAGTTCTTC
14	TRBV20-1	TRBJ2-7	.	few	CSTSRGLLGYEQYF	TGCAGTACAAGCAGGGGTCTGTTGGGGTACGAGCAGTACTTC
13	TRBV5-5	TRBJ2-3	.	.	CASSFEGVDTQYF	TGTGCCAGCAGCTTCGAGGGAGTAGATACGCAGTATTTT
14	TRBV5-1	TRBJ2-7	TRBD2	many	CASSPLLAGSEQYF	TGCGCCAGCAGTCCCCTACTAGCGGGAAGCGAGCAGTACTTC
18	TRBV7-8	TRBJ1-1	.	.	CASRRLTIPGQQGTEAFF	TGTGCCAGCAGACGTTTAACTATCCCGGGCCAACAGGGCACTGAAGCTTTCTTT
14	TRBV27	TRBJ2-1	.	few	CASEGGGHYNEQFF	TGTGCCAGCGAGGGAGGGGGCCACTACAATGAGCAGTTCTTC
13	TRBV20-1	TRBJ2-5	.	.	CSAQGWPQAAQYF	TGCAGCGCTCAGGGTTGGCCCCAGGCGGCCCAGTACTTC
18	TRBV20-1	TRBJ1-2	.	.	CSAKPGHTTARFSYGYTF	TGCAGTGCAAAACCGGGACACACGACCGCCCGATTCTCCTATGGCTACACCTTC
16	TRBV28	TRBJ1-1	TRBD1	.	CASSPVDGDRNTEAFF	TGTGCCAGCAGTCCCGTCGACGGGGACAGGAACACTGAAGCTTTCTTT
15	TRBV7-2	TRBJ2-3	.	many	CASSFGRASADTQYF	TGTGCCAGCAGCTTCGGCAGGGCCTCCGCAGATACGCAGTATTTT
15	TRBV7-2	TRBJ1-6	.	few	CASSQRAAYNSPLHF	TGTGCCAGCAGCCAGAGAGCGGCCTATAATTCACCCCTCCACTTT
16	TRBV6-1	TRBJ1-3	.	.	CASSLRSRPSGNTIYF	TGTGCCAGCAGCCTCCGATCAAGGCCCTCTGGAAACACCATATATTTT
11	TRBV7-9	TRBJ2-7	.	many	CASSQRDEQYF	TGTGCCAGCAGCCAAAGAGACGAGCAGTACTTC
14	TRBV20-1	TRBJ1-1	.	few	CSASSGARGTEAFF	TGCAGTGCTAGTTCAGGGGCTCGGGGCACTGAAGCTTTCTTT
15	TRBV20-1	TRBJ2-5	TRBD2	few	CSAPLAGGYQETQYF	TGCAGTGCACCCTTAGCGGGGGGGTACCAAGAGACCCAGTACTTC
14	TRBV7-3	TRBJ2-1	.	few	CASSLYSETSEQFF	TGTGCCAGCAGCTTATATTCAGAAACGAGTGAGCAGTTCTTC
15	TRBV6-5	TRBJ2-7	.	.	CASSYILRGTYEQYF	TGTGCCAGCAGTTACATACTCAGGGGAACCTACGAGCAGTACTTC
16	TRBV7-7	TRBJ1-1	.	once	CASSSGGGGPNTEAFF	TGTGCTAGCAGCTCAGGCGGCGGCGGACCGAACACTGAAGCTTTCTTT
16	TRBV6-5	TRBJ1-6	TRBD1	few	CASSSIPGQNNSPLHF	TGTGCCAGCAGTTCAATCCCGGGACAGAATAATTCACCCCTCCACTTT
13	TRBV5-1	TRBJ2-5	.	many	CASSFGVKETQYF	TGCGCCAGCAGCTTCGGCGTGAAAGAGACCCAGTACTTC
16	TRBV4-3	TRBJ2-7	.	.	CASSQVMASVSYEQYF	TGCGCCAGCAGCCAAGTAATGGCTAGCGTCTCCTACGAGCAGTACTTC
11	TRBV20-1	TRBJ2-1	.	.	CSAILVYEQFF	TGCAGTGCTATTCTCGTCTATGAGCAGTTCTTC
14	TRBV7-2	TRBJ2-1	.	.	CASSFRPGANEQFF	TGTGCCAGCAGCTTCAGACCGGGGGCCAATGAGCAGTTCTTC
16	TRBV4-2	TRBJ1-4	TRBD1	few	CASSPGTAATNEKLFF	TGTGCCAGCAGCCCGGGGACAGCTGCAACTAATGAAAAACTGTTTTTT
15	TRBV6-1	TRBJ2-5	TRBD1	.	CASKMRDRGLETQYF	TGTGCCAGCAAGATGCGGGACAGGGGGCTAGAGACCCAGTACTTC
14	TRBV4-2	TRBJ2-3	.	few	CASSQQGLRDTQYF	TGTGCCAGCAGCCAACAGGGCCTCCGGGATACGCAGTATTTT
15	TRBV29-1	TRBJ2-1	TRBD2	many	CSAMGLAGGQGEQFF	TGCAGCGCCATGGGACTAGCGGGAGGGCAGGGTGAGCAGTTCTTC
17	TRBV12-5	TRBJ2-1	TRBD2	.	CASGLGLLAGVYNEQFF	TGTGCTAGTGGTTTGGGACTACTAGCGGGGGTTTACAATGAGCAGTTCTTC
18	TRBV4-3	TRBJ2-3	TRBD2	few	CASSQAGLAGGRADTQYF	TGCGCCAGCAGCCAAGCCGGACTAGCGGGAGGTCGGGCAGATACGCAGTATTTT
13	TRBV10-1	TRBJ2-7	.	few	CASSESGGLRRYF	TGCGCCAGCAGTGAGTCGGGGGGCTTACGGAGGTACTTC
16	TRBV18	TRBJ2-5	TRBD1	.	CASSTTGGAIQETQYF	TGTGCCAGCTCAACTACAGGGGGCGCAATCCAAGAGACCCAGTACTTC
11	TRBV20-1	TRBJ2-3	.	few	CSARRSDTQYF	TGCAGTGCCCGACGGTCAGATACGCAGTATTTT
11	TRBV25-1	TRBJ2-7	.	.	CASSEGPEQYF	TGTGCCAGCAGTGAAGGGCCCGAGCAGTACTTC
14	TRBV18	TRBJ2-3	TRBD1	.	CASSHSTGTDTQYF	TGTGCCAGCTCACACTCGACAGGGACAGATACGCAGTATTTT
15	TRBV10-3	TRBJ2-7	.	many	CAISDGDRSAYGQYF	TGTGCCATCAGTGACGGGGATCGTTCGGCCTACGGGCAGTACTTC
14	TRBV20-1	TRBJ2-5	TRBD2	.	CSARGTSQGETQYF	TGCAGTGCTAGGGGGACTAGCCAGGGAGAGACCCAGTACTTC
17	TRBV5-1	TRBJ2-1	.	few	CASSFRQGGQSYNEQFF	TGCGCCAGCAGCTTCAGACAGGGAGGGCAGTCCTACAATGAGCAGTTCTTC
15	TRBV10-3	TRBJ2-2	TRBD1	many	CAISGQGSDTGELFF	TGTGCCATCAGCGGACAGGGTTCGGACACCGGGGAGCTGTTTTTT